This T cell receptor (beta chain) was sequenced for a study of blood T cell repertoires in COVID-19. Study at large: Sources were T cells, B-cell-depleted T cells, or PBMCs; the material itself was cDNA or gDNA.

Residents of about two dozen US areas, aged about 18 to 100 years, made up the participants. Assignments of participants to cohorts depended upon their own reported clinical history. This CDR3 is built from 15 residues. The germline CDR1 and CDR2 sequences are PRHDT and FYEKMQ (reference sequence). V lost 2 bases, J lost 5 bases, and 8 bases stayed unmatched. Methods used by the authors: Estimates of nucleated cell counts were drawn from the amplification of reference gene primers. TCRdb keeps only in-frame clones here, not all; method: immunoSEQ multiplex PCR. V, J and clone size were drawn from that table, and D and trimming were deduced from the DNA. The sample carries around 250,000 clones, approximately 85% recorded once. This clone came up many times.

Sequenced material: PBMCs or T cells enriched from blood (not recorded which). This receptor was obtained from a woman aged 45-60 years with acute COVID-19. V is TRBV13 and J is TRBJ2-7; 8 positions match TRBD1. DNA of the CDR3: TGTGCCAGCAGCTTAAAGGGCGCAGGGGGCGACGAGCAGTACTTC. Its protein is CASSLKGAGGDEQYF.